This T cell receptor (beta chain) derives from a study of blood T cell repertoires in COVID-19. Overall study: Nucleic acid was either cDNA or gDNA, and it came from T cells, B-cell-depleted T cells, or PBMCs.

How the authors handled the data: Amplification with reference gene primers provided the estimates of nucleated cell counts. Measured with immunoSEQ multiplex PCR; TCRdb has only the in-frame clones, and not every one. V, J and clone size reflect that table, while D and trimming were determined from the DNA. The data contain about 180,000 clones, roughly 86% of them seen just once; the ten biggest clones take up 2.5% to 3.5%. A word on this clone: The junction differs from germline at one of its ends, possibly a read error. The same CDR3 also results from other DNA sequences found in this sample.

Germline V gene lookup returns CDR1 SGHDT and CDR2 YYEEEE. The CDR3 extends over 17 amino acids. This sequence originates from a woman between 25 and 40 years old with active or convalescent COVID-19. The chain carries TRBV5-6 and TRBJ1-4; 7 bases line up with TRBD1. Sequences were obtained from peripheral blood. The CDR3 DNA follows: TGTGCCAGTAGCTTGGCTATCGAGGGGGCGCCTAATGAAAAACTGTTTTTT. It codes for CASSLAIEGAPNEKLFF.